Listed below are T cell receptor beta chains from one sample, sequenced in a study of response to subunit inactivated influenza vaccine. Via MiXCR, TCRdb re-called the RT-PCR reads, giving one row per CDR3 protein. This table has almost 250,000 distinct CDR3 sequences, more than 9% appearing once. The sample was non-naive T cells sorted from PBMCs, taken 14 days before vaccination. The source is a man aged 50 or older who received an inactivated influenza vaccine. CDR3s include the opening cysteine and the closing phenylalanine or tryptophan. D genes are given only for firm matches. Expanded clones are given a class, and other clones once, few, many or no size at all.

17 | TRBJ2-2 | TRBV24-1 | few | TRBD2 | TGTGCCACCAGTGATTGGGTAGCGGGACTGAACACCGGGGAGCTGTTTTTT | CATSDWVAGLNTGELFF
15 | TRBJ2-3 | TRBV5-1 | many | TRBD2 | TGCGCCAGCAGCTTTAGCGGGGGGGCCAAAGATACGCAGTATTTT | CASSFSGGAKDTQYF
15 | TRBJ2-7 | TRBV7-6 | few | NA | TGTGCCAGCAGCGGATCAAGGACAGCGAACCACGAGCAGTACTTC | CASSGSRTANHEQYF
13 | TRBJ1-1 | TRBV3-1 | few | TRBD1 | TGTGCCAGCAGCCAAAACAGGGGCACTGAAGCTTTCTTT | CASSQNRGTEAFF
17 | TRBJ1-1 | TRBV27 | many | NA | TGTGCCAGCAGCCCCCACGCGAGGGGCCGATGGAACACTGAAGCTTTCTTT | CASSPHARGRWNTEAFF
13 | TRBJ2-3 | TRBV7-2 | few | NA | TGTGCCAGCAGCACAGCACAGGGAGATACGCAGTATTTT | CASSTAQGDTQYF
15 | TRBJ2-3 | TRBV4-2 | few | TRBD2 | TGTGCCAGCAGGCTCGGGACTATGAGCACAGATACGCAGTATTTT | CASRLGTMSTDTQYF
13 | TRBJ2-1 | TRBV7-2 | NA | NA | TGTGCCAGCAGCACCCGACAATACAATGAGCAGTTCTTC | CASSTRQYNEQFF
14 | TRBJ1-6 | TRBV3-1 | NA | NA | TGTGCCAGCAGCCAAGTACCAGAGAATTCACCCCTCCACTTT | CASSQVPENSPLHF
15 | TRBJ2-5 | TRBV29-1 | many | TRBD1 | TGCAGCGTTGACCTCCAGGGACAGTACCAAGAGACCCAGTACTTC | CSVDLQGQYQETQYF
15 | TRBJ2-1 | TRBV6-5 | NA | NA | TGTGCCAGCAGTTATGGCCCCCGGGTCCGAACGGAGCAGTTCTTC | CASSYGPRVRTEQFF
15 | TRBJ2-1 | TRBV5-1 | many | TRBD1 | TGCGCCAGCAGCTTACGGGACAGGGGGCGGAATGAGCAGTTCTTC | CASSLRDRGRNEQFF
13 | TRBJ2-5 | TRBV9 | NA | NA | TGTGCCAGCAGCGTCCGGGACACGGAGACCCAGTACTTC | CASSVRDTETQYF
14 | TRBJ1-4 | TRBV10-3 | few | TRBD1 | TGTGCCATCAGCGTCGGGGGACAGGGTGGAAAACTGTTTTTT | CAISVGGQGGKLFF
13 | TRBJ1-1 | TRBV12-3/TRBV12-4 | many | NA | TGTGCCAGCAGTTATGGGGGATGGACTGAAGCTTTCTTT | CASSYGGWTEAFF